This TCR beta chain was documented in a study of lymphopenia after photon versus proton radiotherapy. Study-level points and caveats: After lymphocyte nadir, photon-treated repertoires showed oligoclonal expansion, especially CD8+ Temra. A bigger post-nadir fall in TCR diversity correlated inversely with survival time in deceased patients. Survival link was tested only in deceased patients; proton benefit remains a possibility. Relative stability marked proton patients; photon patients lost diversity and naive cells.

TCRdb's copy holds only in-frame clones and misses some; the assay was immunoSEQ multiplex PCR. The sample holds approximately 62,000 clones; approximately 84% are singletons and the top ten take approximately 2%. In the case of this clone: Antigen unknown.

The CDR3 runs to 16 residues. V lost 0 bases to trimming and J lost 5 bases, with 16 bases between them. CDR1 is KGHSH and CDR2 is LQKENI in the germline V gene. The gene calls are TRBV18 and TRBJ1-1; D unresolved. This receptor was obtained from a man in his 60s with pancreatic cancer. Sequenced material: peripheral blood, taken from a patient treated with proton-based radiotherapy. In DNA form, the CDR3 reads TGTGCCAGCTCACCACCGTTCTCGAATTCCGGGACTGAAGCTTTCTTT. It codes for CASSPPFSNSGTEAFF.